This TCR beta chain was recorded in a study of OX40 agonist ivuxolimab in advanced cancers. Study overall: A mean age of roughly 66 years, range about 20 to 79, was recorded, and roughly 80% were male. General study results and limits: Mean expanded clone counts were higher in CD8+ than CD4+ T cells. Antigen specificity was not determined for the expanded peripheral T cells.

This CDR3 is 14 amino acids long. The junction had 3 bases not matched to a gene; V was cut back by 8 bases and J by 2 bases. CDR1 is LNHDA, CDR2 SQIVND, per germline (reference sequence). About this clone itself: Its antigen is still unknown.

Sequenced by immunoSEQ multiplex PCR; TCRdb stores in-frame clones only, minus some. The table has about 68,000 clones, 90% to 95% seen once. The chain joins TRBV19 to TRBJ2-2; 9 bases match TRBD1. The sample consisted of CD4+ or CD8+ T cells sorted from blood, taken in a trial of the OX40 agonist ivuxolimab. This TCR came from an adult with an advanced solid tumor such as melanoma, head and neck, liver or kidney cancer. CDR3 amino acids: CASGQGPNTGELFF. CDR3 DNA: TGTGCCAGTGGACAGGGGCCAAACACCGGGGAGCTGTTTTTT.